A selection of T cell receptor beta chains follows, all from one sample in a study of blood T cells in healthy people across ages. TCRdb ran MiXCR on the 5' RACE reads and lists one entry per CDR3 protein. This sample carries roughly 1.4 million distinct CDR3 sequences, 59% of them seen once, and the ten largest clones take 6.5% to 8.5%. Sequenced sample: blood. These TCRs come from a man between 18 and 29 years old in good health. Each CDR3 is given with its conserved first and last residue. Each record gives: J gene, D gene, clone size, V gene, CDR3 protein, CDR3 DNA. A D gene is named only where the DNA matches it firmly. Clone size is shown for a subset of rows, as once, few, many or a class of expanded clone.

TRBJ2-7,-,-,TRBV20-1,CSARAQALSSYEQYF,TGCAGTGCTAGAGCTCAGGCGCTTAGCTCCTACGAGCAGTACTTC
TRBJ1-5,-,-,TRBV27,CASSFNLGQPQHF,TGTGCCAGCAGCTTCAACCTCGGTCAGCCCCAGCATTTT
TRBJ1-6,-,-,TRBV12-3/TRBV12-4,CASSPGLGLPPLHF,TGTGCCAGCAGCCCGGGCCTCGGACTGCCACCCCTCCACTTT
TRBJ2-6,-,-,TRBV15,CATSSLPQGMANVLTF,TGTGCCACCAGCTCCCTCCCCCAGGGCATGGCCAACGTCCTGACTTTC
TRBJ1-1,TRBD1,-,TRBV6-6,CASGTGELEEAFF,TGTGCCAGCGGGACAGGGGAGCTTGAGGAAGCTTTCTTT
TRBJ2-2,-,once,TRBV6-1,CASTVSHTNTGELFF,TGTGCCAGCACTGTCAGCCACACGAACACCGGGGAGCTGTTTTTT
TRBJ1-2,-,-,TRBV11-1,CASGQGPDGYTF,TGTGCCAGCGGCCAGGGACCTGATGGCTACACCTTC
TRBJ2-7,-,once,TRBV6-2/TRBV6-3,CASSLHTGGVPYEQYF,TGTGCCAGCAGTTTGCACACCGGGGGTGTTCCCTACGAGCAGTACTTC
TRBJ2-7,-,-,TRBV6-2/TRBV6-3,CASSYFAPYEQYF,TGTGCCAGCAGTTACTTCGCCCCCTACGAGCAGTACTTC
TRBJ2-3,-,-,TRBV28,CASSLSDTSTDTQYF,TGTGCCAGCAGTTTGTCAGATACTAGCACAGATACGCAGTATTTT
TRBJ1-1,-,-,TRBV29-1,CSVSNTEAFF,TGCAGCGTCTCCAACACTGAAGCTTTCTTT
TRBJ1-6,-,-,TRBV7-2,CASSSPRGSGNSPLHF,TGTGCCAGCAGCTCTCCACGAGGGAGCGGGAATTCACCCCTCCACTTT
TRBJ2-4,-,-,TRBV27,CATRPQEFQWLYF,TGTGCCACCCGACCGCAAGAGTTCCAGTGGCTGTACTTC
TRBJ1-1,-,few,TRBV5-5,CASSALGQNTEAFF,TGTGCCAGCAGCGCCCTTGGGCAAAACACTGAAGCTTTCTTT
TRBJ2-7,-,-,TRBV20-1,CSARASPSYEQYF,TGCAGTGCTAGAGCCAGCCCCTCCTACGAGCAGTACTTC
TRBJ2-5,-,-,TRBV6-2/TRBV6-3,CASSLWAAEETQYF,TGTGCCAGCAGTTTGTGGGCGGCGGAAGAGACCCAGTACTTC
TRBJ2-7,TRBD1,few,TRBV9,CASSVGDRAYYEQYF,TGTGCCAGCAGCGTAGGAGACAGGGCTTACTACGAGCAGTACTTC
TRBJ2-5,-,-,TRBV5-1,CASSFVGFYQETQYF,TGTGCCAGCAGCTTTGTTGGGTTCTACCAAGAGACCCAGTACTTC
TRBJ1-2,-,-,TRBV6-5,CASSRGDGTIYGYTF,TGTGCCAGCAGTCGCGGGGACGGTACTATCTATGGCTACACCTTC
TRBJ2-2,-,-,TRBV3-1,CASVQGRNTGELFF,TGTGCCAGCGTACAGGGTAGAAACACCGGGGAGCTGTTTTTT
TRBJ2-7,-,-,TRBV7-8,CASSLDSGENFYEQYF,TGTGCCAGCAGCTTAGATTCAGGGGAGAACTTCTACGAGCAGTACTTC
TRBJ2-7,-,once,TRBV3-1,CASSQNLGSYEQYF,TGTGCCAGCAGCCAAAATTTGGGGAGCTACGAGCAGTACTTC
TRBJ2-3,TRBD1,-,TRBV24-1,CATSARGQGYTDTQYF,TGTGCCACCAGTGCACGGGGACAGGGATACACAGATACGCAGTATTTT
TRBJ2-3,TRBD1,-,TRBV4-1,CASSLSGTGDLDTQYF,TGCGCCAGCAGCCTTTCTGGGACAGGGGATTTAGATACGCAGTATTTT
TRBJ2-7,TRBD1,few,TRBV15,CATSRDLGQGQGRAYEQYF,TGTGCCACCAGCAGAGATTTGGGACAGGGGCAGGGGCGAGCCTACGAGCAGTACTTC
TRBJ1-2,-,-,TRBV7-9,CASSLTESIYGAPRGYTF,TGTGCCAGCAGCTTAACAGAATCTATCTACGGGGCTCCTAGGGGCTACACCTTC
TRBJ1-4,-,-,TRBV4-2,CASSQGGLEKLFF,TGTGCCAGCAGCCAGGGGGGCCTTGAAAAACTGTTTTTT
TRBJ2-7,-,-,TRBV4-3,CASSQAHRDSTYEQYF,TGCGCCAGCAGCCAAGCCCACCGGGACTCGACCTACGAGCAGTACTTC
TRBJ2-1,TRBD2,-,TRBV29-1,CSVERLAGVSRSYNEQFF,TGCAGCGTTGAAAGACTAGCGGGAGTATCGAGGTCCTACAATGAGCAGTTCTTC
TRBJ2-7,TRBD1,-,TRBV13,CASSRRTGGPYEQYF,TGTGCCAGCAGCCGACGGACAGGGGGCCCCTACGAGCAGTACTTC
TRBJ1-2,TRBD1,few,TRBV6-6,CASSSGGAGYGYTF,TGTGCCAGCAGTTCAGGGGGCGCGGGCTATGGCTACACCTTC
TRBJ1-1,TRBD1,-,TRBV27,CASSNTGENTEAFF,TGTGCCAGCAGTAATACAGGGGAGAACACTGAAGCTTTCTTT
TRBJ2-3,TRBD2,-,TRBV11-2,CASSLVPSGSKLRTQYF,TGTGCCAGCAGCTTAGTTCCTAGCGGGAGTAAGTTGAGGACGCAGTATTTT
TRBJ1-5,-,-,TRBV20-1,CSARTENQPQHF,TGCAGTGCTAGGACGGAAAATCAGCCCCAGCATTTT
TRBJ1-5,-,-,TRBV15,CATSRGSDRQPQHF,TGTGCCACCAGCAGAGGGTCGGACCGTCAGCCCCAGCATTTT
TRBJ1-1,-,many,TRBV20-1,CSANRDSDTEAFF,TGCAGTGCTAATCGGGATTCAGACACTGAAGCTTTCTTT
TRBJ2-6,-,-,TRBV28,CASSSVLSRANVLTF,TGTGCCAGCAGTTCCGTTCTCTCTAGGGCCAACGTCCTGACTTTC
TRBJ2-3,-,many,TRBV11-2,CASSLVRLTSTDTQYF,TGTGCCAGCAGCTTAGTCCGGCTTACTAGCACAGATACGCAGTATTTT
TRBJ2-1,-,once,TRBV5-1,CASSEGLSYNEQFF,TGCGCCAGCAGCGAGGGGTTGTCCTACAATGAGCAGTTCTTC
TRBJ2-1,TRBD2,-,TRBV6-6,CASSYAPAGGSYNEQFF,TGTGCCAGCAGTTACGCCCCAGCGGGAGGGTCCTACAATGAGCAGTTCTTC
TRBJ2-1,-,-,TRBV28,CASSFTGLLNEQFF,TGTGCCAGCAGTTTTACAGGGTTGTTAAATGAGCAGTTCTTC
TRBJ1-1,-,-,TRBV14,CASSQVGAEAFF,TGTGCCAGCAGCCAAGTCGGGGCTGAAGCTTTCTTT